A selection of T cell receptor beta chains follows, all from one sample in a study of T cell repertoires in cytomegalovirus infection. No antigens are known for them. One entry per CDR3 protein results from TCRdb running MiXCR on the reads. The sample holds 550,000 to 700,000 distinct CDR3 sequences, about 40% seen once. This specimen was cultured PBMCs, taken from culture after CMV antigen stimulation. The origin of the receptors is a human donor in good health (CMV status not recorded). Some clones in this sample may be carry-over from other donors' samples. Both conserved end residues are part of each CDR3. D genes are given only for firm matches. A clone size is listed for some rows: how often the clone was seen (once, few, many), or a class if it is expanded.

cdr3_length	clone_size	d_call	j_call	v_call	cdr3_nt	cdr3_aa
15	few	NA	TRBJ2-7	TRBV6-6	TGTGCCAGCAGAAGAGGCTTGGTGGGCAGCTACGAGCAGTACTTC	CASRRGLVGSYEQYF
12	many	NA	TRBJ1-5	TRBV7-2	TGTGCCAGCAGCCCTAGTGGTCAGCCCCAGCATTTT	CASSPSGQPQHF
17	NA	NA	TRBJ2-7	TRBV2	TGTGCCAGCAGCTCAGGGTTGGTGGGAGCCCCAACCTACGAGCAGTACTTC	CASSSGLVGAPTYEQYF
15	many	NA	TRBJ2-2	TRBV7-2	TGTGCCAGCAGCTTAGCACTCCTTAACACCGGGGAGCTGTTTTTT	CASSLALLNTGELFF
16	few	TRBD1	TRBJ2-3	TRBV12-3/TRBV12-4	TGTGCCAGCAGTTCCCCGGGACAGGGGGTTTCAGATACGCAGTATTTT	CASSSPGQGVSDTQYF
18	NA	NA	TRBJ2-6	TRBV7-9	TGTGCCAGCAGCTTAAAAGGGATGGGGAACTCTGGGGCCAACGTCCTGACTTTC	CASSLKGMGNSGANVLTF
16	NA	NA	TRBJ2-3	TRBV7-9	TGTGCCAGCAGCTCCCTCACAGGGCTATACACAGATACGCAGTATTTT	CASSSLTGLYTDTQYF
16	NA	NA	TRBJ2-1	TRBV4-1	TGCGCCAGCAGCACCCCCGGGACGCGTTCCTACAATGAGCAGTTCTTC	CASSTPGTRSYNEQFF
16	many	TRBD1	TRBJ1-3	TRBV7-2	TGTGCCAGCAGCTCCGGAGGACAGGGCGCTGGAAACACCATATATTTT	CASSSGGQGAGNTIYF
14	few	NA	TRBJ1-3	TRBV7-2	TGTGCCACCCGCGGGGGGCTGGGTGGAAACACCATATATTTT	CATRGGLGGNTIYF
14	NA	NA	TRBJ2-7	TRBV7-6	TGTGCCAGCAGCTTAGAAGGGGAGGACTACGAGCAGTACTTC	CASSLEGEDYEQYF
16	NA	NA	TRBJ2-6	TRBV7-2	TGTGCCAGCAGCTTAGGAATGGGTGTTGGGGCCAACGTCCTGACTTTC	CASSLGMGVGANVLTF
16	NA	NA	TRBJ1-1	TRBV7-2	TGTGCCAGCAGCTTATTACAGGGCGCCATGAACACTGAAGCTTTCTTT	CASSLLQGAMNTEAFF
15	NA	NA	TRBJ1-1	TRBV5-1	TGCGCCAGCAGCCTTATCCGGGGACGGAACACTGAAGCTTTCTTT	CASSLIRGRNTEAFF
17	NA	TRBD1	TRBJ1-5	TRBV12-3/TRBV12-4	TGTGCCAGCAGTCGTCCCGGGACAGTAAATAGCAATCAGCCCCAGCATTTT	CASSRPGTVNSNQPQHF
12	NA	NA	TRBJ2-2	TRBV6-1	TGTGCCAGCACCGGGACGAGGGGGGAGCTGTTTTTT	CASTGTRGELFF
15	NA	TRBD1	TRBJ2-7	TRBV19	TGTGCCACCTCGAAGCGGGGACAGGGATCCTACGAGCAGTACTTC	CATSKRGQGSYEQYF
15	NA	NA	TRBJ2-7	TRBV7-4	TGTGCCAGCAGCCTGGATGGTTGGTCAACCTACGAGCAGTACTTC	CASSLDGWSTYEQYF
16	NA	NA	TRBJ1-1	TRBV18	TGTGCCAGCTCACCAAGCTGGGACCCTTGGAACACTGAAGCTTTCTTT	CASSPSWDPWNTEAFF
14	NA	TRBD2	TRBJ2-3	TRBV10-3	TGTGCCGTTCGACTAGCGGGAGGGCCGGGTACGCAGTATTTT	CAVRLAGGPGTQYF
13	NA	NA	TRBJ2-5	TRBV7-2	TGTGCCAGCAGCCTTTACGTAGCGAAAGAGCGGTACTTC	CASSLYVAKERYF
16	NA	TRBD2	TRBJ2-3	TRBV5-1	TGCGCCAGCAGCTTGCTCGTCGGGGGGACGGGAGATACGCAGTATTTT	CASSLLVGGTGDTQYF
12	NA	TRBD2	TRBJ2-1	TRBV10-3	TGTGCCTCCCGACTAGCGGGGAATGAGCAGTTCTTC	CASRLAGNEQFF
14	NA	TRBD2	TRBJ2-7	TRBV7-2	TGTGCCAGCAGCTTTTGGCTAGCGGGACTCGAGCAGTACTTC	CASSFWLAGLEQYF